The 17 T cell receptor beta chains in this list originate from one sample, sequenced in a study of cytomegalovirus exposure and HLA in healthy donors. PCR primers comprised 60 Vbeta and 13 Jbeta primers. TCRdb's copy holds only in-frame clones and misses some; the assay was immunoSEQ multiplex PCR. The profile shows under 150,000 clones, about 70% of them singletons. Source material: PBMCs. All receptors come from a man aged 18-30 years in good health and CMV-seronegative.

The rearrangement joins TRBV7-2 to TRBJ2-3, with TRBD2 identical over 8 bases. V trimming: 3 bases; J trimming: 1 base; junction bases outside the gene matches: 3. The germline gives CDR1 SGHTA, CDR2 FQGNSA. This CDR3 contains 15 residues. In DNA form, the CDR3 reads TGTGCCAGCAGCTTTAGGCGGGGGGGCACAGATACGCAGTATTTT. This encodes CASSFRRGGTDTQYF.

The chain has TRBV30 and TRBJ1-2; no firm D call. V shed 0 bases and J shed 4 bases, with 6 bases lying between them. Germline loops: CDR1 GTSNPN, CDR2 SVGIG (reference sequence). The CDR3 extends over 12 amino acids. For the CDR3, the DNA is TGTGCCTGGAGTGTACGGTCCTATGGCTACACCTTC. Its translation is CAWSVRSYGYTF.

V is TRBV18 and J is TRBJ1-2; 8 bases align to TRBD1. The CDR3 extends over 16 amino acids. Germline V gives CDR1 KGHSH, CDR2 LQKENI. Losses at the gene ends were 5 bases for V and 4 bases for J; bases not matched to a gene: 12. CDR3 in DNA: TGTGCCAGCTCATTCAAGCTAGACAGGGGAGCCTATGGCTACACCTTC. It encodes CASSFKLDRGAYGYTF.

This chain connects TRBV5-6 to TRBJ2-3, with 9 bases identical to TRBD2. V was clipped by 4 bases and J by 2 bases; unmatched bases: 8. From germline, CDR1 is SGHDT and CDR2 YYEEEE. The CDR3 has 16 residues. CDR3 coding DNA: TGTGCCAGCAGCCCGCTAGCGGGGCAGCTCACAGATACGCAGTATTTT. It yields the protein CASSPLAGQLTDTQYF.

CDR3 DNA: TGTGCCAGCGGAGCAGGATCCGGGGATGGCTACACCTTC. It yields the protein CASGAGSGDGYTF. The rearrangement uses TRBV7-3 and TRBJ1-2; D unclear. The germline CDR1 and CDR2 sequences are SGHTA and FQGTGA. V lost 8 bases and J 6 bases, leaving 16 bases between the germline ends. The CDR3 has 13 residues.

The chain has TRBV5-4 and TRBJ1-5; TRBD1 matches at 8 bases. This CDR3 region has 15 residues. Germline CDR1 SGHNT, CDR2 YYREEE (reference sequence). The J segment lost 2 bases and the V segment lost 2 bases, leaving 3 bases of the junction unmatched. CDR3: CASSFQGAGNQPQHF. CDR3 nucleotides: TGTGCCAGCAGCTTCCAGGGGGCTGGCAATCAGCCCCAGCATTTT.

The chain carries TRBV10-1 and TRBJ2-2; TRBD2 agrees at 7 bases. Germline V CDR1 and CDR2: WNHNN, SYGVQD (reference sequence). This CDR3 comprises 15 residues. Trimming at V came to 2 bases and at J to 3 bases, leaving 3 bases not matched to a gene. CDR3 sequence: CASSESGMYTGELFF. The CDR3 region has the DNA TGCGCCAGCAGTGAGAGCGGGATGTACACCGGGGAGCTGTTTTTT.

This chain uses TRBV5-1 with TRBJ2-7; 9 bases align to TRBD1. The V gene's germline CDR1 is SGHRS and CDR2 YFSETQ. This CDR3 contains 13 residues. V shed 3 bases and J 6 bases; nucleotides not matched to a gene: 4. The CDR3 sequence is CASSWTGDREQYF. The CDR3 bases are TGCGCCAGCAGCTGGACAGGGGATCGCGAGCAGTACTTC.

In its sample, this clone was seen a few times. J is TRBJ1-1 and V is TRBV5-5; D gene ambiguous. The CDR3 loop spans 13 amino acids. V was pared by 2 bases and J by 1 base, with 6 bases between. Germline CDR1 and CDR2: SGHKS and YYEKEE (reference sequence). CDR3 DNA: TGTGCCAGCAGCTTCCAGCGGAACACTGAAGCTTTCTTT. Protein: CASSFQRNTEAFF.

CDR3 bases: TGTGCCAGCAGTTTTAGTGCGACAGGGGGAACCTACGAGCAGTACTTC. Encoded protein: CASSFSATGGTYEQYF. The chain combines TRBV27 with TRBJ2-7; TRBD1 matches at 9 bases. The CDR3 is 16 residues long. Germline lookup yields CDR1 MNHEY and CDR2 SMNVEV (reference sequence). V was pared by 3 bases and J by 2 bases, with 8 bases of the junction left unmatched.

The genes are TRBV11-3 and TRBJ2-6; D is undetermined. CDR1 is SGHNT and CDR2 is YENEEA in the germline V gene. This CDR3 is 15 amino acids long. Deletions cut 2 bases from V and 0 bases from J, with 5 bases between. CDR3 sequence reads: CASSLSNSGANVLTF. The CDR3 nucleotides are TGTGCCAGCAGCTTAAGCAACTCTGGGGCCAACGTCCTGACTTTC.

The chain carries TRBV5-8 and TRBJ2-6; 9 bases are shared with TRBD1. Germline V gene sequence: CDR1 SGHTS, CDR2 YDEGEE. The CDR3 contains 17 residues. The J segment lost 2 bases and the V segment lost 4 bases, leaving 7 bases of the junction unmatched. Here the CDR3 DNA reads TGTGCCAGCAGCCCACAGGGGGCTGTTGCTGGGGCCAACGTCCTGACTTTC. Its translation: CASSPQGAVAGANVLTF.

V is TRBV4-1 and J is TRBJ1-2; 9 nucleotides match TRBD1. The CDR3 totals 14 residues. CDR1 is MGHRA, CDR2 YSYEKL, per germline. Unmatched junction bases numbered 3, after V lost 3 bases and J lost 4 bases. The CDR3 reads CASSQGTGRYGYTF. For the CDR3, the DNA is TGCGCCAGCAGCCAGGGGACAGGGCGCTATGGCTACACCTTC.

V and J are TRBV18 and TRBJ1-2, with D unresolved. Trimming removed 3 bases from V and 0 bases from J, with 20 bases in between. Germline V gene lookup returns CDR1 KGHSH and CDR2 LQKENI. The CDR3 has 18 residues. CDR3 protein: CASSPGEFLRSPNYGYTF. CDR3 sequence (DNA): TGTGCCAGCTCACCCGGGGAATTCCTACGATCCCCTAACTATGGCTACACCTTC.

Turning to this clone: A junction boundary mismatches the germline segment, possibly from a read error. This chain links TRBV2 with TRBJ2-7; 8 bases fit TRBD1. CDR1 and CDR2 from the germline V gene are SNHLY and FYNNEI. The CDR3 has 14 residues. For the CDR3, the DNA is TGTACCAGCAGTGACGCCCAGGGGGCCGACGAGCAGTACTTC. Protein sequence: CTSSDAQGADEQYF.

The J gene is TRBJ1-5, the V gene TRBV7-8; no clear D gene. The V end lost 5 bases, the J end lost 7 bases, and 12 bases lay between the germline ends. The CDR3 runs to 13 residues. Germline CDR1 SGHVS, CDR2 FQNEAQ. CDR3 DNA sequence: TGTGCCAGCAGCGCCCACTCTTTACAGCCCCAGCATTTT. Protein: CASSAHSLQPQHF.

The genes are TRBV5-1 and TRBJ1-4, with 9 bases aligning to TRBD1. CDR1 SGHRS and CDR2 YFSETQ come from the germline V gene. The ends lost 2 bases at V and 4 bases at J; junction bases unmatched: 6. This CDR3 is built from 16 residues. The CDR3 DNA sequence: TGCGCCAGCAGCTTCGGGACAGGGAGGCTTAATGAAAAACTGTTTTTT. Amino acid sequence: CASSFGTGRLNEKLFF.